This T cell receptor (beta chain) was obtained from a study of T-cell reconstitution after alpha-beta-depleted transplantation in children. Study results and caveats: Surviving recipient T cells and thymic progenitors produced the high day-60 TCRbeta diversity seen in some patients. T cells produced anew were the main source of T-cell counts and diversity one year after transplant. Reportedly, only several hundred clones from non-depleted graft cells drove alpha-beta T-cell counts at about two months.

Researchers prepared the TCRbeta library using unique molecular identifiers, the study reports. TCRdb redid the calling of the PCR reads with MiXCR, one entry per CDR3 protein. The sample has about 420,000 distinct CDR3 sequences; around 15% are singletons. The sample holds many counts of this clonotype. What it binds is unknown. The CDR3 has 14 amino acids. The V end lost 6 bases, the J end lost 1 base, and 13 bases lay between the germline ends. The TCR originated in a boy younger than two who had a stem cell transplant for Wiskott-Aldrich syndrome, so the T cells may come from the graft donor. The source material was PBMCs, mostly from graft donor cells, sampled 360 days after TCRalphabeta/CD19-depleted stem cell transplant. The chain recombines TRBV12-3 or TRBV12-4 with TRBJ2-7; TRBD1 might be the D (6 bases). The CDR3 DNA reads TGTGCCAGCAGCGCGGACAGCTCTTCCTACGAGCAGTACTTC. Its protein is CASSADSSSYEQYF.